The T cell receptor (beta chain) under discussion was sequenced for a study of regulatory dendritic cells for organ transplantation. Germline loops: CDR1 MNHEY, CDR2 SMNVEV (reference sequence). The CDR3 is 15 amino acids. Trimming shortened V by 2 bases and J by 0 bases, and 8 bases separated the two germline ends. Using immunoSEQ multiplex PCR, the repertoire was profiled, and TCRdb retains in-frame clones only, with some absent. The profile shows 11,000 or so clones, nearly 90% of them singletons. In regard to this clone: The antigen is undetermined.

CFSE-labeled sorted T cells met regulatory or mature dendritic cells for 5 days. Naive CD45RA+ and memory CD45RO+ CD4+ or CD8+ T cells were FACS-sorted. The receptor was isolated from a human donor in good health. Sample: naive CD8+ T cells from blood cultured with dendritic cells. Subset noted: CD45RA+ naive T cells. V usage is TRBV27 and J usage is TRBJ2-1, with a possible D match to TRBD2 (6 bases). The CDR3 DNA reads TGTGCCAGCAGTTTAGGCGGGACCTCCTACAATGAGCAGTTCTTC. Translating gives CASSLGGTSYNEQFF.